This T cell receptor (beta chain) emerged from a study of blood T cell repertoires in COVID-19. The protocol was immunoSEQ multiplex PCR, while the TCRdb copy is restricted to in-frame clones and leaves out a portion. The sample has more than 200,000 clones, roughly three quarters seen once. The source material was peripheral blood. The receptor was isolated from a woman in her 40s with active or convalescent COVID-19.

The CDR3 coding sequence is TGTGCCAGCAGCGCCTCTAATCTTGACTATGGCTACACCTTC. It yields the protein CASSASNLDYGYTF. The rearrangement uses TRBV9 and TRBJ1-2, with unresolved D. Germline V gives CDR1 SGDLS, CDR2 YYNGEE. V shed 3 bases and J shed 3 bases, with 12 bases lying between them. This CDR3 is 14 amino acids long.